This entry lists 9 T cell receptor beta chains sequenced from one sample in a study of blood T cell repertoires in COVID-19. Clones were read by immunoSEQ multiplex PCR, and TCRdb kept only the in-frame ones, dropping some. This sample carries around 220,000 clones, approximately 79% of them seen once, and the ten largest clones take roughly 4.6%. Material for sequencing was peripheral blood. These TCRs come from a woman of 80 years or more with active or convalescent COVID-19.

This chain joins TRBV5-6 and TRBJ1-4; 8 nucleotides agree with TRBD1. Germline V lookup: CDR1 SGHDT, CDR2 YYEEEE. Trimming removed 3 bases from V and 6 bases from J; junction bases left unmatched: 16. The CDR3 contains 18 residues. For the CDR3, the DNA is TGTGCCAGCAGCTCCGACAGGGGACGGGCCATTTCGTATGAAAAACTGTTTTTT. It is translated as CASSSDRGRAISYEKLFF.

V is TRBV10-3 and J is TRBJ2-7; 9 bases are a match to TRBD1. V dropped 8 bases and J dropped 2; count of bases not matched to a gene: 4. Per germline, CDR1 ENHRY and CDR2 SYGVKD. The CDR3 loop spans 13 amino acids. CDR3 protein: CAIGGQGTYEQYF. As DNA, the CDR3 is TGTGCCATCGGGGGACAGGGCACCTACGAGCAGTACTTC.

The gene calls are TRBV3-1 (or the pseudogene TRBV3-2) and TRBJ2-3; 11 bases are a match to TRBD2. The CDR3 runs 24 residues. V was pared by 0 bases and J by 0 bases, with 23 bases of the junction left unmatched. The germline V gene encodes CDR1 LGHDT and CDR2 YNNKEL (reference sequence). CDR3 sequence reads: CASSQDPLTSGRASPLTSTDTQYF. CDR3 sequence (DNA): TGTGCCAGCAGCCAAGACCCCCTTACTAGCGGGAGAGCATCCCCCCTCACTAGCACAGATACGCAGTATTTT.

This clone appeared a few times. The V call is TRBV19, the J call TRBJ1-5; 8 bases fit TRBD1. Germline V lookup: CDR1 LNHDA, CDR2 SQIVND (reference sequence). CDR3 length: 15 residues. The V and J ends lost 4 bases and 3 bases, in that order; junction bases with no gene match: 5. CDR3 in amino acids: CASSKQGGLNQPQHF. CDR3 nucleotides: TGTGCCAGTAGTAAACAGGGGGGACTCAATCAGCCCCAGCATTTT.

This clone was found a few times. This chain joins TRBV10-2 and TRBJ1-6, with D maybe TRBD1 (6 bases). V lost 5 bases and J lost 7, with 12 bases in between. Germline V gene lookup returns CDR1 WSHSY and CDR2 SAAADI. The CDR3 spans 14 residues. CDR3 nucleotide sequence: TGCGCCAGCAGTCAAAGGGGGAAAAATTCACCCCTCCACTTT. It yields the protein CASSQRGKNSPLHF.

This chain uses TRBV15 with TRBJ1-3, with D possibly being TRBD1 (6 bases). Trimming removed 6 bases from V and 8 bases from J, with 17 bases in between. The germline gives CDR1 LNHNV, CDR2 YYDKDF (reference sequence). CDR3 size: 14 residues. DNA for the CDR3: TGTGCCACCAGGTGGGACACTCGATCGGACACCATATATTTT. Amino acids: CATRWDTRSDTIYF.

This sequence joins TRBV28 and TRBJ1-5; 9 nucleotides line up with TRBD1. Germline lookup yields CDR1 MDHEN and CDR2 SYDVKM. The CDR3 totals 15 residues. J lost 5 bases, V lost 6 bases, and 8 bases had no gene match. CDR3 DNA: TGTGCCAGCAGGGGCGGGGACAGGGAGCATCAGCCCCAGCATTTT. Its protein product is CASRGGDREHQPQHF.

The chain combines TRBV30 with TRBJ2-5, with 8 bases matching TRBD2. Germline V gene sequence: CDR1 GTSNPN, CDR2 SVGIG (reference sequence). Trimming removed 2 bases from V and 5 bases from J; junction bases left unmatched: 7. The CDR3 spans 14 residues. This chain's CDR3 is CAWSPGLAQETQYF. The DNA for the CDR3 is TGTGCCTGGAGTCCCGGACTAGCCCAGGAGACCCAGTACTTC.

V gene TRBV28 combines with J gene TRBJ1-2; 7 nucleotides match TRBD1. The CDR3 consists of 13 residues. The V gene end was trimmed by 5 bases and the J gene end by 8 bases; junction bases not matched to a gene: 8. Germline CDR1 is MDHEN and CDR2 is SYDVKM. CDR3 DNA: TGTGCCAGCAGTCGCCGACAGGGAGGCGGCTACACCTTC. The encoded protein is CASSRRQGGGYTF.